What follows is one T cell receptor (beta chain) and its context. Exposed enrollees had met someone with a PCR-confirmed or clinician-diagnosed COVID-19 case at some point within the 2 weeks before study entry. Profiling relied on immunoSEQ multiplex PCR, and the TCRdb table lists in-frame clones only, not all of them. This repertoire shows under 450,000 clones, approximately 91% found once; its top ten account for just over 0.85%. These data are taken from a study of blood T cell repertoires in COVID-19. Across the whole study: From T cells, B-cell-depleted T cells, or PBMCs came the material, which was cDNA or gDNA.

The sequenced material came from PBMCs or T cells enriched from blood (not recorded which). The clonotype comes from a woman in her thirties or forties who had been exposed to COVID-19.

CDR3 sequence (DNA): TGTGCCAGTAGTAGGGACAGGGTCGAGCAGTACTTC. Translation: CASSRDRVEQYF. The chain is built from TRBV19 and TRBJ2-7; 9 bases match TRBD1. Per germline, CDR1 LNHDA and CDR2 SQIVND (reference sequence). This CDR3 is built from 12 residues. The V gene end was trimmed by 4 bases and the J gene end by 6 bases; junction bases not matched to a gene: 1.